The text below deals with one TCR beta chain. The antigen is unknown. Sequencing used immunoSEQ multiplex PCR; TCRdb keeps in-frame clones, though not all of them. The sample contains 150,000 to 200,000 clones, around 90% of which appear only once. Trimming removed 5 bases from V and 2 bases from J, with 10 bases in between. CDR1 is KGHSH, CDR2 LQKENI, per germline. The CDR3 runs to 14 residues. This entry is derived from a study of T cell responses to AZD1222 COVID-19 vaccine. Across the study: It was second doses at about 4 or about 12 weeks that were pooled.

Study-level results: Recipients of AZD1222 seropositive at baseline numbered only 6 or 7. CD4 TCRs linked to vaccination spanned spike, dominating at 160-218 and 743-854. The donors showed a predominance of white British ancestry and of females, with possible underestimation of clonal diversity.

The starting material was peripheral blood, obtained on day 0 of AZD1222 vaccination. This TCR came from an adult in good health. The V and J genes are TRBV18 and TRBJ2-1; D possibly matches TRBD1 or TRBD2 (5 bases each). The CDR3 spells CASSEGRTYNEQFF. CDR3 nucleotide sequence: TGTGCCAGCTCAGAGGGACGGACCTACAATGAGCAGTTCTTC.